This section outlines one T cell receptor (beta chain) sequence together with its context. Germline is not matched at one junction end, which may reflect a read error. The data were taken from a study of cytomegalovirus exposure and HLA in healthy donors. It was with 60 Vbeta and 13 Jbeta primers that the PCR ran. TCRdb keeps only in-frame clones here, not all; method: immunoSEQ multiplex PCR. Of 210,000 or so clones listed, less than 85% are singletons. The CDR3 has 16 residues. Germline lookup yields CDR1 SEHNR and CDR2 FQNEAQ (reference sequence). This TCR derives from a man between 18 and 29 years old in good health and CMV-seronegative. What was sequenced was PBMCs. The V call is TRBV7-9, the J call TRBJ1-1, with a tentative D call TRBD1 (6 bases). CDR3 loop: CSSSPFATGMNTEAFF. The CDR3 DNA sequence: TGTTCCAGCAGCCCGTTCGCGACAGGTATGAACACTGAAGCTTTCTTT.